The sample holds a few counts of the clone carrying this T cell receptor beta chain. What it recognizes is unknown. CDR3 length equals 11 residues. Germline values: CDR1 SNHLY, CDR2 FYNNEI. The J segment lost 12 bases and the V segment lost 6 bases, leaving 4 bases of the junction unmatched. 5'RACE with constant-segment primers built TCRalpha and TCRbeta cDNA libraries with UMIs. TCRdb called the 5' RACE reads again in MiXCR, with one record for every CDR3 protein. The sample consists of more than 75,000 distinct CDR3 sequences, about 23% of them appearing once. The sample originates from a study of T-cell memory formation after mild COVID-19. Study-level findings and limits: Day 15 to 85 contractors were CD4/CD8 balanced; later expanders leaned CD4+. Among CD4+ contracting clones, most were CM and EM, and CD8+ ones EMRA.

This sequence joins TRBV2 and TRBJ2-1; 8 nucleotides match TRBD1. Sequenced sample: PBMCs or a T cell subset sorted from them (not recorded which). The sequence came from a man aged 18 to 30 who had mild COVID-19 (a few samples of this study predate the infection). Cell type and time point are not known. The DNA for the CDR3 is TGTGCCAGCAGCCGTGACAGGGGGCAGTTCTTC. It codes for CASSRDRGQFF.